A selection of T cell receptor beta chains follows, all from one sample in a study of brain T cells in children with intractable seizures. Assay: immunoSEQ multiplex PCR; the TCRdb copy retains only in-frame clones and omits some. The data show just under 65,000 clones, around 95% seen once. This sample comprised peripheral blood, obtained at surgery. The receptors originated from a boy in the first two years of life with focal cortical dysplasia and intractable seizures. Each CDR3 is given with its conserved first and last residue. The order of the fields is J gene, clone size, D gene, V gene, CDR3 protein, CDR3 DNA. A D gene is named only where the DNA matches it firmly. Clone size appears in some rows only: once, few, many, or a class for an expanded clone.

TRBJ1-5,.,.,TRBV19,CASRPGPSNQPQHF,TGTGCCAGTAGGCCGGGACCGAGCAATCAGCCCCAGCATTTT
TRBJ1-3,.,.,TRBV19,CASSWGTGNTIYF,TGTGCCAGTAGTTGGGGGACTGGAAACACCATATATTTT
TRBJ1-6,.,.,TRBV10-3,CAIRDPTGAYNSPLHF,TGTGCCATCAGGGATCCTACGGGGGCCTATAATTCACCCCTCCACTTT
TRBJ2-1,.,.,TRBV7-6,CASSLGSRSSYNEQFF,TGTGCCAGCAGCTTAGGAAGCCGGAGTTCCTACAATGAGCAGTTCTTC
TRBJ1-1,once,TRBD1,TRBV5-1,CASSLGGLSTEAFF,TGCGCCAGCAGCCTAGGGGGCTTGAGCACTGAAGCTTTCTTT
TRBJ2-3,.,.,TRBV7-2,CASSLVLRQDTQYF,TGTGCCAGCAGCTTAGTTCTGAGGCAAGATACGCAGTATTTT
TRBJ1-2,.,.,TRBV29-1,CSVPALGPSPVYGYTF,TGCAGCGTCCCCGCCCTAGGACCAAGCCCCGTCTATGGCTACACCTTC
TRBJ2-1,.,TRBD2,TRBV7-3,CATVSRRASGRDYNEQFF,TGTGCCACCGTATCTCGAAGGGCTAGCGGGAGGGACTACAATGAGCAGTTCTTC
TRBJ1-4,.,.,TRBV19,CASSMATLPRRLFF,TGTGCCAGTTCTATGGCTACTCTTCCCCGGAGACTGTTTTTT
TRBJ2-5,.,TRBD2,TRBV20-1,CSASPSGGRETQYF,TGCAGTGCTAGTCCTAGCGGGGGGAGAGAGACCCAGTACTTC
TRBJ2-1,.,.,TRBV6-4,CASSERASRDEQFF,TGTGCCAGCAGTGAACGGGCGAGTCGGGATGAGCAGTTCTTC
TRBJ2-2,.,.,TRBV18,CASSPRAPREKLFF,TGTGCCAGCTCACCACGGGCCCCTCGAGAAAAGCTGTTTTTT
TRBJ2-1,.,.,TRBV6-2/TRBV6-3,CATGYSSSYNEQFF,TGTGCCACCGGCTACTCGAGCTCCTACAATGAGCAGTTCTTC
TRBJ2-7,.,.,TRBV5-5,CASSLVGYEQYF,TGTGCCAGCAGCTTGGTGGGGTACGAGCAGTACTTC
TRBJ2-7,.,.,TRBV12-3/TRBV12-4,CASSLTQQYF,TGTGCCAGCAGTTTGACACAGCAGTACTTC
TRBJ2-7,.,.,TRBV5-4,CASSLNSPYEQYF,TGTGCCAGCAGCTTGAACAGCCCCTACGAGCAGTACTTC
TRBJ1-2,.,.,TRBV28,CASRWGFYGYTF,TGTGCCAGCAGGTGGGGATTCTATGGCTACACCTTC
TRBJ2-6,few,.,TRBV10-2,CASKNHGTESSGANVLTF,TGCGCCAGCAAGAACCATGGGACGGAGAGCTCTGGGGCCAACGTCCTGACTTTC
TRBJ1-4,.,TRBD1,TRBV28,CASSLRAGGNEKLFF,TGTGCCAGCAGTTTACGGGCAGGGGGAAATGAAAAACTGTTTTTT
TRBJ1-6,.,TRBD1,TRBV29-1,CSVTLPPTGVGDSPLHF,TGCAGCGTTACTCTACCACCCACAGGGGTTGGTGATTCACCCCTCCACTTT
TRBJ2-7,.,.,TRBV7-2,CASSPSSGDEQYF,TGTGCCAGCAGCCCTAGTTCTGGGGACGAGCAGTACTTC
TRBJ1-1,once,TRBD1,TRBV5-1,CASSYLDRGTEAFF,TGCGCCAGCAGCTACCTAGACAGGGGAACTGAAGCTTTCTTT
TRBJ2-5,few,.,TRBV12-3/TRBV12-4,CASSLQETQYF,TGTGCCAGCAGTTTACAAGAGACCCAGTACTTC
TRBJ1-4,.,.,TRBV16,CASSQRSRGNEKLFF,TGTGCCAGCAGCCAAAGGAGCAGGGGTAATGAAAAACTGTTTTTT
TRBJ2-1,.,.,TRBV27,CASRRVGTSYNEQFF,TGTGCCAGCAGACGGGTGGGAACCTCTTACAATGAGCAGTTCTTC
TRBJ2-7,.,TRBD2,TRBV6-1,CASSERGLAGVAFKQYF,TGTGCCAGCAGTGAACGGGGACTAGCGGGGGTGGCCTTTAAGCAGTACTTC
TRBJ2-7,.,.,TRBV9,CASSVDGSGAYEQYF,TGTGCCAGCAGCGTAGATGGTTCTGGAGCCTACGAGCAGTACTTC